This T cell receptor beta chain was sequenced in a study of cytomegalovirus exposure and HLA in healthy donors. The study's findings and limits: Judged likely to be a sequencing artifact was a cluster of highly shared sequence variants. The classifier reportedly diagnosed cytomegalovirus status with high sensitivity and specificity. TRBV6-2, TRBV6-3 and some other V segments were unresolvable in 87-base-pair reads.

The PCR ran on 60 Vbeta and 13 Jbeta primers. Study processing details: Later work found 80 million or so unique TCR beta chains, with some 11 million shared. Using immunoSEQ multiplex PCR, the repertoire was profiled, and TCRdb retains in-frame clones only, with some absent. From that table come the V and J calls and clone size; the DNA was used to work out D and trimming. Here the sample table reports approximately 210,000 clones. Worth noting for this clone: Antigen unknown.

From germline, CDR1 is LNHNV and CDR2 YYDKDF (reference sequence). V dropped 6 bases and J dropped 2; count of bases not matched to a gene: 3. This CDR3 is built from 14 residues. What was sequenced was PBMCs. The V call is TRBV15, the J call TRBJ1-5; 8 bases agree with TRBD1. This clonotype was obtained from a woman between 25 and 40 years old in good health and CMV-seropositive. CDR3 protein: CATRETGGNQPQHF. CDR3 in DNA: TGTGCCACCAGGGAGACAGGGGGCAATCAGCCCCAGCATTTT.